These 3 T cell receptor beta chains originate from one sample sequenced in a study of T-cell memory formation after mild COVID-19. Each CDR3 protein is one row after TCRdb ran MiXCR on the 5' RACE reads. The table has around 34,000 distinct CDR3 sequences, approximately 7.7% seen once; the top ten hold roughly 27%. The specimen sequenced was PBMCs or a T cell subset sorted from them (not recorded which). These receptors were obtained from a man aged 18-30 years who had mild COVID-19 (a few samples of this study predate the infection). Cell type and time point are not known.

V and J are TRBV18 and TRBJ1-2; 7 positions match TRBD1. The CDR3 is 14 amino acids. After removal of 7 bases from V and 1 base from J, the junction contained 6 bases not matched to a gene. CDR1 and CDR2 (germline): KGHSH, LQKENI. The CDR3 reads CASCAGTDNYGYTF. CDR3 in DNA: TGTGCCAGCTGCGCCGGGACAGATAACTATGGCTACACCTTC. Based on the CDR3 plus reference TRBV18 and TRBJ1-2, the full variable domain is NAGVMQNPRHLVRRRGQEARLRCSPMKGHSHVYWYRQLPEEGLKFMVYLQKENIIDESGMPKERFSAEFPKEGPSILRIQQVVRGDSAAYFCASCAGTDNYGYTFGSGTRLTVV.

By share of the sample, this clonotype is medium-sized. The rearrangement links TRBV11-2 to TRBJ1-5; 11 nucleotides line up with TRBD1. V was pared by 5 bases and J by 7 bases, with 4 bases of the junction left unmatched. The germline CDR1 and CDR2 sequences are SGHAT and FQNNGV. The CDR3 runs 14 residues. The CDR3 loop reads CASSVGTGGQPQHF. The DNA of the CDR3 is TGTGCCAGCAGCGTAGGGACAGGGGGACAGCCCCAGCATTTT. Drawing the rest from reference TRBV11-2 and TRBJ1-5, the complete variable domain is EAGVAQSPRYKIIEKRQSVAFWCNPISGHATLYWYQQILGQGPKLLIQFQNNGVVDDSQLPKDRFSAERLKGVDSTLKIQPAKLEDSAVYLCASSVGTGGQPQHFGDGTRLSIL.

This clonotype has a handful of counts. The V call is TRBV15, the J call TRBJ2-3; 9 nucleotides align to TRBD2. CDR1 and CDR2 (germline): LNHNV, YYDKDF (reference sequence). The CDR3 is 17 residues long. V lost 0 bases, J lost 3 bases, and 7 bases stayed unmatched. CDR3 sequence: CATSRDRLAAATDTQYF. CDR3 nucleotides: TGTGCCACCAGCAGAGATCGACTAGCGGCGGCAACAGATACGCAGTATTTT.